The rows below give T cell receptor beta chains drawn from one sample of a study of T cell repertoires in cytomegalovirus infection. TCRdb re-analysed the reads in MiXCR, keeping a single row per CDR3 protein. Of hundreds of thousands of distinct CDR3 sequences in the sample, 30% to 40% were seen once. The antigens these receptors bind are not known. The source was cultured PBMCs, collected from culture after CMV antigen stimulation. Receptors originate from a human donor in good health (CMV status not recorded). Some clones in this sample may be carry-over from other donors' samples. CDR3s include the opening cysteine and the closing phenylalanine or tryptophan. The D gene is left open where the match is weak. The size field is filled for only some rows; it gives once, few, many or a size class.

J: TRBJ2-3; size: .; V: TRBV10-3; D: TRBD2; CDR3: CAIKEREWTDTQYF; DNA: TGTGCCATCAAAGAGCGGGAGTGGACAGATACGCAGTATTTT
J: TRBJ2-3; size: .; V: TRBV7-2; D: TRBD2; CDR3: CASSFRRGGFTDTQYF; DNA: TGTGCCAGCAGCTTTAGGCGGGGGGGGTTTACAGATACGCAGTATTTT
J: TRBJ2-1; size: .; V: TRBV12-3/TRBV12-4; D: .; CDR3: CASSLGRAVNNEQFF; DNA: TGTGCCAGCAGTCTTGGGCGCGCTGTGAACAATGAGCAGTTCTTC
J: TRBJ2-5; size: .; V: TRBV28; D: TRBD1; CDR3: CASSLRRDRGRETQYF; DNA: TGTGCCAGCAGTTTACGCCGGGACAGGGGAAGGGAGACCCAGTACTTC
J: TRBJ2-1; size: .; V: TRBV6-2/TRBV6-3; D: .; CDR3: CASSLLGSLRLGGPSYNEQFF; DNA: TGTGCCAGCAGCCTACTAGGATCCCTAAGGTTGGGGGGACCCTCCTACAATGAGCAGTTCTTC
J: TRBJ2-7; size: many; V: TRBV7-2; D: TRBD2; CDR3: CASTRTPPGLAGDEQYF; DNA: TGTGCCAGCACCCGAACTCCTCCGGGACTAGCGGGAGACGAGCAGTACTTC
J: TRBJ1-1; size: .; V: TRBV6-1; D: .; CDR3: CASSEAISGNTEAFF; DNA: TGTGCCAGCAGTGAAGCGATTTCGGGGAACACTGAAGCTTTCTTT
J: TRBJ1-2; size: few; V: TRBV7-2; D: .; CDR3: CASTPQWGAEGYTF; DNA: TGTGCCAGCACCCCACAATGGGGGGCGGAGGGCTACACCTTC
J: TRBJ1-6; size: .; V: TRBV6-2/TRBV6-3; D: .; CDR3: CASSYDAPRYSPLHF; DNA: TGTGCCAGCAGTTACGACGCACCCCGGTATTCACCCCTCCACTTT
J: TRBJ2-5; size: .; V: TRBV12-3/TRBV12-4; D: TRBD2; CDR3: CASSSWTSGGALKTQYF; DNA: TGTGCCAGCAGTTCCTGGACTAGCGGGGGGGCCTTGAAGACCCAGTACTTC
J: TRBJ2-5; size: .; V: TRBV20-1; D: .; CDR3: CSAPLLNLALETQYF; DNA: TGCAGTGCTCCCTTACTGAACCTGGCGTTGGAGACCCAGTACTTC
J: TRBJ1-2; size: few; V: TRBV6-1; D: .; CDR3: CASSRGGSYGYTF; DNA: TGTGCCAGCTCTAGGGGCGGAAGTTATGGCTACACCTTC
J: TRBJ1-3; size: few; V: TRBV4-1; D: .; CDR3: CASSQDSPGNTIYF; DNA: TGCGCCAGCAGCCAAGATAGCCCGGGAAACACCATATATTTT
J: TRBJ2-3; size: few; V: TRBV7-2; D: .; CDR3: CASSLVGGVGADTQYF; DNA: TGTGCCAGCAGCTTAGTTGGAGGGGTCGGGGCAGATACGCAGTATTTT
J: TRBJ1-1; size: few; V: TRBV2; D: .; CDR3: CASSEAWGLGTEAFF; DNA: TGTGCCAGCAGTGAAGCCTGGGGGTTGGGCACTGAAGCTTTCTTT
J: TRBJ2-3; size: few; V: TRBV7-2; D: TRBD2; CDR3: CASRQSGGPQWTQYF; DNA: TGTGCCAGCAGACAAAGCGGGGGCCCCCAGTGGACGCAGTATTTT
J: TRBJ2-6; size: few; V: TRBV12-3/TRBV12-4; D: .; CDR3: CASSFRAGANVLTF; DNA: TGTGCCAGCAGTTTCAGGGCCGGGGCCAACGTCCTGACTTTC
J: TRBJ2-1; size: once; V: TRBV2; D: TRBD1; CDR3: CASSGGTGGAEQFF; DNA: TGTGCCAGCAGTGGGGGGACAGGTGGGGCTGAGCAGTTCTTC
J: TRBJ2-7; size: few; V: TRBV7-6; D: .; CDR3: CASSLRSTQGEQYF; DNA: TGTGCCAGCAGCTTACGTAGCACACAAGGGGAGCAGTACTTC
J: TRBJ2-5; size: few; V: TRBV6-6; D: .; CDR3: CASSYPSRVETQYF; DNA: TGTGCCAGCAGTTACCCCAGCAGGGTTGAGACCCAGTACTTC
J: TRBJ2-1; size: .; V: TRBV7-2; D: TRBD2; CDR3: CASSSRGGGEYEQFF; DNA: TGTGCCAGCAGCTCTCGGGGGGGGGGGGAATATGAGCAGTTCTTC
J: TRBJ2-1; size: many; V: TRBV7-8; D: TRBD2; CDR3: CASRTSRLAMHNEQFF; DNA: TGTGCCAGCAGGACCAGCCGACTAGCTATGCACAATGAGCAGTTCTTC
J: TRBJ1-1; size: .; V: TRBV6-2/TRBV6-3; D: .; CDR3: CASSPRRANTEAFF; DNA: TGTGCCAGCAGCCCCAGGAGGGCTAACACTGAAGCTTTCTTT
J: TRBJ2-7; size: .; V: TRBV6-6; D: TRBD2; CDR3: CASSPLAGERYEQYF; DNA: TGTGCCAGCAGCCCCCTAGCGGGAGAAAGGTACGAGCAGTACTTC
J: TRBJ2-3; size: few; V: TRBV7-6; D: .; CDR3: CASSLGGFVTDTQYF; DNA: TGTGCCAGCAGCTTAGGGGGGTTCGTTACAGATACGCAGTATTTT
J: TRBJ2-7; size: .; V: TRBV7-2; D: TRBD1; CDR3: CASSEDRGLSYEQYF; DNA: TGTGCCAGCAGCGAGGACAGGGGGCTGTCCTACGAGCAGTACTTC
J: TRBJ2-7; size: few; V: TRBV7-8; D: .; CDR3: CASSLGQGRDQRLRGYF; DNA: TGTGCCAGCAGCTTAGGACAAGGGCGGGACCAAAGACTCAGGGGGTACTTC
J: TRBJ1-2; size: few; V: TRBV2; D: .; CDR3: CASRDDLDGYTF; DNA: TGTGCCAGCAGGGATGACCTGGATGGCTACACCTTC
J: TRBJ1-6; size: many; V: TRBV7-6; D: .; CDR3: CASSLDLGILSPLHF; DNA: TGTGCCAGCAGCTTAGATCTGGGTATTCTGTCACCCCTCCACTTT
J: TRBJ2-5; size: .; V: TRBV6-8; D: .; CDR3: CASARGLQETQYF; DNA: TGTGCCAGCGCAAGGGGCCTCCAAGAGACCCAGTACTTC
J: TRBJ2-7; size: .; V: TRBV11-3; D: TRBD2; CDR3: CASSFSGVAYEQYF; DNA: TGTGCCAGCAGCTTTAGCGGGGTGGCCTACGAGCAGTACTTC
J: TRBJ2-3; size: .; V: TRBV6-2/TRBV6-3; D: .; CDR3: CASSYFKTDTQYF; DNA: TGTGCCAGCAGTTACTTTAAGACAGATACGCAGTATTTT
J: TRBJ2-3; size: .; V: TRBV20-1; D: .; CDR3: CSASSLASTDTQYF; DNA: TGCAGTGCTAGCTCCTTGGCCAGCACAGATACGCAGTATTTT
J: TRBJ1-1; size: few; V: TRBV20-1; D: .; CDR3: CSARETRVGHLGYTEAFF; DNA: TGCAGTGCTAGAGAAACCAGGGTTGGGCACTTGGGCTACACTGAAGCTTTCTTT
J: TRBJ2-1; size: .; V: TRBV6-9; D: .; CDR3: CASSWNGSSYNEQFF; DNA: TGTGCCAGCAGTTGGAACGGGAGCTCCTACAATGAGCAGTTCTTC
J: TRBJ2-3; size: few; V: TRBV5-1; D: TRBD1; CDR3: CASSFDRAADTQYF; DNA: TGCGCCAGCAGTTTCGACAGGGCAGCAGATACGCAGTATTTT
J: TRBJ2-1; size: few; V: TRBV5-5; D: .; CDR3: CASSLSLVPHEQFF; DNA: TGTGCCAGCAGCTTATCACTAGTTCCCCATGAGCAGTTCTTC
J: TRBJ2-1; size: .; V: TRBV20-1; D: TRBD2; CDR3: CSASYSGRDYEQFF; DNA: TGCAGTGCATCGTATAGCGGGAGGGACTATGAGCAGTTCTTC
J: TRBJ1-6; size: .; V: TRBV20-1; D: TRBD1; CDR3: CSARPLQGVNSPLHF; DNA: TGCAGTGCTAGACCCCTTCAGGGGGTTAATTCACCCCTCCACTTT
J: TRBJ1-2; size: .; V: TRBV7-6; D: TRBD1; CDR3: CASSFGTGMPYGYTF; DNA: TGTGCCAGCAGCTTCGGGACAGGGATGCCCTATGGCTACACCTTC
J: TRBJ2-2; size: few; V: TRBV7-6; D: .; CDR3: CASSPFVGVTGELFF; DNA: TGTGCCAGCAGCCCCTTCGTAGGGGTTACCGGGGAGCTGTTTTTT
J: TRBJ1-1; size: .; V: TRBV28; D: .; CDR3: CASTVQFGTEAFF; DNA: TGTGCCAGCACCGTGCAGTTTGGCACTGAAGCTTTCTTT
J: TRBJ1-3; size: many; V: TRBV7-2; D: .; CDR3: CASSLRQGFSGNTIYF; DNA: TGTGCCAGCAGCCTGCGGCAGGGATTCTCTGGAAACACCATATATTTT
J: TRBJ1-1; size: many; V: TRBV7-2; D: .; CDR3: CASSVTGIGNTEAFF; DNA: TGTGCCAGCAGCGTCACGGGGATTGGGAACACTGAAGCTTTCTTT
J: TRBJ2-7; size: .; V: TRBV6-2/TRBV6-3; D: .; CDR3: CASRPIRVSYEQYF; DNA: TGTGCCAGCAGACCAATCCGGGTCTCCTACGAGCAGTACTTC
J: TRBJ2-7; size: many; V: TRBV7-2; D: .; CDR3: CASSPHAGSYEQYF; DNA: TGTGCCAGCAGTCCTCACGCGGGCTCCTACGAGCAGTACTTC
J: TRBJ2-7; size: .; V: TRBV29-1; D: TRBD1; CDR3: CSVQVGTGDEQYF; DNA: TGCAGCGTACAGGTTGGGACAGGAGACGAGCAGTACTTC
J: TRBJ1-5; size: .; V: TRBV5-6; D: .; CDR3: CASSFGPTNQPQHF; DNA: TGTGCCAGCAGCTTCGGACCGACTAATCAGCCCCAGCATTTT
J: TRBJ2-3; size: .; V: TRBV28; D: TRBD2; CDR3: CASSMTSGGADTQYF; DNA: TGTGCCAGCAGCATGACTAGCGGGGGGGCTGATACGCAGTATTTT
J: TRBJ1-1; size: .; V: TRBV7-2; D: .; CDR3: CASSRGGHEAFF; DNA: TGTGCCAGCAGCCGAGGGGGACACGAAGCTTTCTTT
J: TRBJ1-5; size: .; V: TRBV15; D: .; CDR3: CATSRDLLGRVVNNQPQHF; DNA: TGTGCCACCAGCAGAGACCTCTTGGGCAGGGTTGTGAACAATCAGCCCCAGCATTTT
J: TRBJ2-2; size: .; V: TRBV7-2; D: .; CDR3: CASSLDDPNTGELFF; DNA: TGTGCCAGCAGCTTAGATGACCCGAACACCGGGGAGCTGTTTTTT
J: TRBJ2-1; size: .; V: TRBV5-1; D: TRBD2; CDR3: CASSLVLAGNNEQFF; DNA: TGCGCCAGCAGCTTGGTCCTAGCGGGAAATAATGAGCAGTTCTTC
J: TRBJ2-3; size: .; V: TRBV19; D: .; CDR3: CASSYRQGQTDTQYF; DNA: TGTGCCAGTAGTTATCGTCAGGGGCAGACAGATACGCAGTATTTT